This T cell receptor (beta chain) was identified in a study of blood T cell repertoires in COVID-19. For the study at large: The United States, Italy and Spain provided the acute and convalescent COVID-19 samples. In each case, the material was cDNA or gDNA derived from T cells, B-cell-depleted T cells, or PBMCs.

Trimming took 5 bases from V and 4 from J; bases not matched to a gene: 3. The CDR3 contains 14 residues. Germline CDR1 LNHDA, CDR2 SQIVND (reference sequence). Original processing methods: Counts of nucleated cells, estimated from reference gene primer amplification, were obtained. Sequencing used immunoSEQ multiplex PCR; TCRdb keeps in-frame clones, though not all of them. V and J calls and clone size are those listed in that table; D and trimming were worked out from the DNA. The table shows about 200,000 clones, with 70% to 90% occurring only once. The sequenced sample was peripheral blood. The rearrangement joins TRBV19 to TRBJ1-3; 9 bases are shared with TRBD1. The origin of this receptor is a human donor with active or convalescent COVID-19. The donor label of this sample is uncertain. CDR3 DNA: TGTGCCAGTAGTGGACAGGGGCGAGGAAACACCATATATTTT. Translating gives CASSGQGRGNTIYF. Full variable domain (outside the CDR3, taken from reference TRBV19 and TRBJ1-3): DGGITQSPKYLFRKEGQNVTLSCEQNLNHDAMYWYRQDPGQGLRLIYYSQIVNDFQKGDIAEGYSVSREKKESFPLTVTSAQKNPTAFYLCASSGQGRGNTIYFGEGSWLTVV.